A selection of T cell receptor beta chains follows, all from one sample in a study of blood T cell repertoires in COVID-19. Here immunoSEQ multiplex PCR was the method, and the copy in TCRdb shows in-frame clones only, minus some. The table lists approximately 210,000 clones, around 90% of them singletons. Material: peripheral blood. The receptors shown here come from a man between 65 and 79 years old with acute or convalescent COVID-19. Both conserved end residues are part of each CDR3. D genes are given only for firm matches. A row's size may be missing; if present it is once, few, many or a size class.

size	J	D	V	CDR3	DNA
NA	TRBJ2-7	NA	TRBV4-2	CASSQVAGGISYEQYF	TGTGCCAGCAGCCAAGTGGCGGGCGGGATATCCTACGAGCAGTACTTC
NA	TRBJ2-1	TRBD2	TRBV3-1/TRBV3-2	CASNPGTSVYNEQFF	TGTGCCAGCAACCCCGGGACTAGCGTCTACAATGAGCAGTTCTTC
NA	TRBJ2-1	NA	TRBV7-6	CASSYRDTDSYYNEQFF	TGTGCCAGCAGCTACCGGGACACCGACTCCTACTACAATGAGCAGTTCTTC
NA	TRBJ2-7	TRBD1	TRBV11-2	CASRSHRGRGTKQYF	TGTGCCAGCAGATCACACAGGGGAAGGGGTACGAAGCAGTACTTC
NA	TRBJ1-2	NA	TRBV20-1	CSAQSYGYTF	TGCAGTGCACAAAGCTATGGCTACACCTTC
NA	TRBJ2-1	TRBD2	TRBV29-1	CSERGASGSPNEQFF	TGCAGCGAAAGGGGGGCTAGCGGGAGTCCCAATGAGCAGTTCTTC
NA	TRBJ2-3	NA	TRBV28	CASSLFGRHPAF	TGTGCCAGCAGTTTATTTGGGCGTCACCCCGCTTTT
NA	TRBJ1-5	TRBD1	TRBV19	CASSIIGRGASQPQHF	TGTGCCAGTAGTATAATTGGCAGGGGGGCTAGTCAGCCCCAGCATTTT
NA	TRBJ2-3	TRBD2	TRBV5-6	CASTPPSSGRAEQYF	TGTGCCAGCACCCCCCCTAGTAGCGGGAGAGCTGAGCAGTATTTT
NA	TRBJ2-5	TRBD2	TRBV3-1/TRBV3-2	CASREAGVPQETQYF	TGTGCCAGCCGTGAGGCGGGAGTCCCTCAAGAGACCCAGTACTTC
NA	TRBJ1-1	TRBD1	TRBV27	CASSLGQGGNTEAFF	TGTGCCAGCAGTTTGGGGCAGGGGGGGAACACTGAAGCTTTCTTT
once	TRBJ2-7	TRBD1	TRBV3-1/TRBV3-2	CASSPGQGYEQYF	TGTGCCAGCAGCCCGGGACAGGGATACGAGCAGTACTTC
NA	TRBJ2-7	NA	TRBV15	CATSREGGEQYF	TGTGCCACCAGCAGAGAGGGGGGCGAGCAGTACTTC
NA	TRBJ1-3	NA	TRBV2	CASSAGPGSGNTIYF	TGTGCCAGCAGCGCGGGCCCCGGCTCTGGAAACACCATATATTTT
NA	TRBJ2-7	TRBD2	TRBV3-1/TRBV3-2	CASSQLAGAYEQYF	TGTGCCAGCAGCCAACTAGCGGGAGCTTACGAGCAGTACTTC
NA	TRBJ1-5	TRBD1	TRBV6-5	CASSRQGTTNQPQHF	TGTGCCAGCAGTCGACAGGGAACGACTAATCAGCCCCAGCATTTT
NA	TRBJ1-6	TRBD1	TRBV3-1/TRBV3-2	CASSQAQGPSPLHF	TGTGCCAGCAGCCAAGCACAGGGGCCGTCACCCCTCCACTTT
NA	TRBJ2-3	TRBD1	TRBV6-4	CASSRGTGGDTQYF	TGTGCCAGCAGCCGCGGGACAGGCGGGGATACGCAGTATTTT
NA	TRBJ1-2	TRBD1	TRBV28	CASSGTATIYGYTF	TGTGCCAGCTCCGGGACAGCTACTATCTATGGCTACACCTTC
once	TRBJ2-7	NA	TRBV3-1/TRBV3-2	CASSQDPGGTGYAYEQYF	TGTGCCAGCAGCCAAGATCCGGGGGGAACAGGGTACGCCTACGAGCAGTACTTC
once	TRBJ1-1	TRBD1	TRBV28	CASSSPGGPNTEAFF	TGTGCCAGCAGCTCACCAGGGGGCCCGAACACTGAAGCTTTCTTT
NA	TRBJ1-5	NA	TRBV18	CASCADNQPQHF	TGTGCCAGCTGTGCAGACAATCAGCCCCAGCATTTT
NA	TRBJ1-4	TRBD1	TRBV6-1	CASSASTGGRTNEKLFF	TGTGCCAGCAGTGCTTCGACAGGGGGCAGAACTAATGAAAAACTGTTTTTT
NA	TRBJ2-5	TRBD1	TRBV9	CASSDGQGYLETQYF	TGTGCCAGCAGCGACGGACAGGGATATTTGGAGACCCAGTACTTC
NA	TRBJ2-5	TRBD1	TRBV6-5	CASSRVTGGKETQYF	TGTGCCAGCAGTCGGGTGACAGGGGGCAAAGAGACCCAGTACTTC
NA	TRBJ2-1	NA	TRBV4-1	CASSPLGRSSNEQFF	TGCGCCAGCAGCCCACTCGGTCGGAGTAGTAATGAGCAGTTCTTC
few	TRBJ2-7	NA	TRBV6-5	CASRGRERSEQYF	TGTGCCAGCAGGGGCAGGGAAAGATCCGAGCAGTACTTC
few	TRBJ2-2	NA	TRBV6-6	CASSYLEGGGELFF	TGTGCCAGCAGTTACTTGGAGGGAGGCGGGGAGCTGTTTTTT
NA	TRBJ2-3	TRBD2	TRBV2	CASRLAGFADTQYF	TGTGCCAGCAGACTAGCGGGATTCGCAGATACGCAGTATTTT
NA	TRBJ2-5	NA	TRBV7-2	CASSLSGFGVGETQYF	TGTGCCAGCAGCTTATCGGGATTTGGCGTTGGAGAGACCCAGTACTTC
NA	TRBJ1-2	TRBD1	TRBV27	CASSRDRVNYGYTF	TGTGCCAGCAGTCGCGACAGGGTCAACTATGGCTACACCTTC